This T cell receptor beta chain stems from a study of human T cells and chemical hapten exposure. Background on the study: Per-sample TCR yield variability stemmed mainly from small pooled library volume differences. Findings of the study overall: Among TCRs, those above 1 in 1000 frequency were unaffected by DPC sensitization.

The library gave individual cDNA molecules unique molecular identifiers. In the original workflow: The median was about 89,000 TCRs per sample, ranging 23,224 to 690,600. TCRdb itself ran the 5' RACE reads through MiXCR, one entry per CDR3 protein. What appears here as the V and J calls and clone size reflects TCRdb's work, not the paper's. The data show about 140,000 distinct CDR3 sequences, with over 3.5% seen just once and about 1.3% held by the top ten. This clonotype came up many times. The antigen is unknown. Unfractionated whole blood yielded total RNA. This receptor was identified in a female donor in good health.

Here the CDR3 reads CASRPQGTAGNTIYF. The CDR3 bases are TGTGCCAGCAGGCCACAGGGGACCGCTGGAAACACCATATATTTT. This sequence joins TRBV2 and TRBJ1-3; 7 bases agree with TRBD1. This CDR3 has 15 amino acids. The germline CDR1 and CDR2 sequences are SNHLY and FYNNEI. The junction had 7 bases not matched to a gene; V was cut back by 6 bases and J by 2 bases.